The following is a T cell receptor (beta chain) sequence with its context. The sequenced fragment ends 3 residues before the CDR3 boundary, so the rest is inferred from the germline J gene. This record belongs to a study of T cells in women clearing cervical HPV infection. At the level of the study: Case blood drawn at lesion detection; control blood after infection cleared. With HLA typing for only a few women, HLA confounding remains possible.

Profiling relied on immunoSEQ multiplex PCR, and the TCRdb table lists in-frame clones only, not all of them. Recorded here are around 28,000 clones; the top ten clones represent about 3%. The CDR3 loop spans 15 amino acids. The V end lost 5 bases, the J end lost 3 bases, and 13 bases lay between the germline ends. The V gene's germline CDR1 is SGHVS and CDR2 FNYEAQ. The TCR sequence derives from a woman between 18 and 70 years old with a cervical HPV16 infection that either progressed to CIN3+ or cleared (not recorded which). The chain is built from TRBV7-6 and TRBJ2-2, with a possible D match to TRBD2 (5 bases). Material: blood buffy coat. The CDR3 bases that were read are TGTGCCAGCAGCCCGGGGAGCGGCTACACCGGGGAG. Protein product: CASSPGSGYTGE. The complete CDR3 protein is CASSPGSGYTGELFF.